What follows describes a single T cell receptor (beta chain). The record originates from a study of blood T cell repertoires in COVID-19. Study-level background: Sample material is recorded as cDNA or gDNA derived from T cells, B-cell-depleted T cells, or PBMCs.

Cohorts were assigned according to the clinical history that participants reported. As originally analysed: Amplification of reference gene primers was used by the study to estimate nucleated cell counts. The repertoire was sequenced with immunoSEQ multiplex PCR; TCRdb's copy has only in-frame clones and lacks some. D and trimming come from the DNA, and the V and J calls and clone size come from that table. The sample comprises 400,000 to 500,000 clones, around 87% of which are singletons, and about 1.7% rests with the top ten. Trimming removed 5 bases from V and 7 bases from J; junction bases left unmatched: 12. Germline-derived CDR1 and CDR2 are MNHNY and SVGAGI (reference sequence). The CDR3 sequence is 16 residues long.

Sequencing used PBMCs or T cells enriched from blood (not recorded which). This clonotype was obtained from a woman between 40 and 50 years old who had recovered from COVID-19. The chain carries TRBV6-6 and TRBJ1-4; 8 positions agree with TRBD1. This chain's CDR3 is CASSGSRTGLSEKLFF. In nucleotides, the CDR3 is TGTGCCAGCAGTGGGAGCAGGACAGGGCTCAGTGAAAAACTGTTTTTT.